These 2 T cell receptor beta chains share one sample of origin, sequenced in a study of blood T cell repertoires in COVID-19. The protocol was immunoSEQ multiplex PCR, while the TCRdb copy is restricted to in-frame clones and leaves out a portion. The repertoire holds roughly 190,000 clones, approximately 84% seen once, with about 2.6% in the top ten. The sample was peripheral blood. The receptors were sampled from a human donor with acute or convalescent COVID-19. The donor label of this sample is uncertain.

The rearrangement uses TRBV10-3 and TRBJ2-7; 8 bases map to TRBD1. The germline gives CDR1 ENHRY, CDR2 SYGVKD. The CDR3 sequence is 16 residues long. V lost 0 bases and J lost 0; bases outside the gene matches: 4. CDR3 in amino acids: CAISESDRVSSYEQYF. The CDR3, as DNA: TGTGCCATCAGTGAGTCGGACAGGGTGAGCTCCTACGAGCAGTACTTC.

Here the CDR3 reads CASSSWGGTIYF. The CDR3 bases are TGTGCCAGCAGTTCGTGGGGGGGCACCATATATTTT. The chain has TRBV6-7 and TRBJ1-3; D possibly corresponds to TRBD1 (5 bases). TRBV6-7 is an open reading frame whose function is uncertain. CDR3 length: 12 residues. V was cut by 4 bases and J by 9 bases, with 10 bases left in between.